Following are 3 T cell receptor beta chains from one sample sequenced in a study of T cells in localized non-small cell lung cancer. Sequencing used immunoSEQ multiplex PCR; TCRdb keeps in-frame clones, though not all of them. The table lists about 59,000 clones, 80% to 95% of them singletons. The sample consisted of peripheral blood, taken before any cancer treatment. All receptors derive from a man between 40 and 75 years old with stage I lung adenocarcinoma.

The chain uses TRBV28 and TRBJ2-5; the D is unclear. V dropped 8 bases and J dropped 5 bases, with 9 bases sitting between them. CDR1 MDHEN and CDR2 SYDVKM come from the germline V gene. The CDR3 totals 11 residues. For the CDR3, the DNA is TGTGCCAGCGCCAGGTTTGAGACCCAGTACTTC. Protein: CASARFETQYF.

This sequence joins TRBV7-2 and TRBJ1-5; D not resolved. Trimming took 5 bases from V and 6 from J, leaving 14 bases between them. Germline V gene lookup returns CDR1 SGHTA and CDR2 FQGNSA. The CDR3 contains 14 residues. The CDR3 protein is CASSPTPGGQPQHF. The CDR3 DNA reads TGTGCCAGCAGCCCTACACCGGGAGGTCAGCCCCAGCATTTT.

V and J are TRBV6-1 and TRBJ2-3; the D is unclear. Trimming stripped 4 bases from V and 1 base from J, with 9 bases between. The germline CDR1 and CDR2 sequences are MNHNS and SASEGT. The CDR3 has 14 residues. CDR3 residues: CASSASRGTDTQYF. The CDR3 nucleotides are TGTGCCAGCAGTGCAAGTCGCGGCACAGATACGCAGTATTTT.